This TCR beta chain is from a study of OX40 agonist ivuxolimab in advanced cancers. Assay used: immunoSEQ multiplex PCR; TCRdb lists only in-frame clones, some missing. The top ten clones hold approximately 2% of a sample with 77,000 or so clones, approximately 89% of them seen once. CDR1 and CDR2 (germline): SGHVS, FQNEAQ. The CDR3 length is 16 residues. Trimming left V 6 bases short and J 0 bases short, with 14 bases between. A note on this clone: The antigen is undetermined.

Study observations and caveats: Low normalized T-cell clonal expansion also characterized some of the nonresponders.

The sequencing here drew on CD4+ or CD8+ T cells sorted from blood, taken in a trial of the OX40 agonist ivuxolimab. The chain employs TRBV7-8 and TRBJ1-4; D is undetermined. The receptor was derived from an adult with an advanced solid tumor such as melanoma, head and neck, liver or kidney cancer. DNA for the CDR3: TGTGCCAGCAGTTCTAGCGGACGGACAACTAATGAAAAACTGTTTTTT. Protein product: CASSSSGRTTNEKLFF.